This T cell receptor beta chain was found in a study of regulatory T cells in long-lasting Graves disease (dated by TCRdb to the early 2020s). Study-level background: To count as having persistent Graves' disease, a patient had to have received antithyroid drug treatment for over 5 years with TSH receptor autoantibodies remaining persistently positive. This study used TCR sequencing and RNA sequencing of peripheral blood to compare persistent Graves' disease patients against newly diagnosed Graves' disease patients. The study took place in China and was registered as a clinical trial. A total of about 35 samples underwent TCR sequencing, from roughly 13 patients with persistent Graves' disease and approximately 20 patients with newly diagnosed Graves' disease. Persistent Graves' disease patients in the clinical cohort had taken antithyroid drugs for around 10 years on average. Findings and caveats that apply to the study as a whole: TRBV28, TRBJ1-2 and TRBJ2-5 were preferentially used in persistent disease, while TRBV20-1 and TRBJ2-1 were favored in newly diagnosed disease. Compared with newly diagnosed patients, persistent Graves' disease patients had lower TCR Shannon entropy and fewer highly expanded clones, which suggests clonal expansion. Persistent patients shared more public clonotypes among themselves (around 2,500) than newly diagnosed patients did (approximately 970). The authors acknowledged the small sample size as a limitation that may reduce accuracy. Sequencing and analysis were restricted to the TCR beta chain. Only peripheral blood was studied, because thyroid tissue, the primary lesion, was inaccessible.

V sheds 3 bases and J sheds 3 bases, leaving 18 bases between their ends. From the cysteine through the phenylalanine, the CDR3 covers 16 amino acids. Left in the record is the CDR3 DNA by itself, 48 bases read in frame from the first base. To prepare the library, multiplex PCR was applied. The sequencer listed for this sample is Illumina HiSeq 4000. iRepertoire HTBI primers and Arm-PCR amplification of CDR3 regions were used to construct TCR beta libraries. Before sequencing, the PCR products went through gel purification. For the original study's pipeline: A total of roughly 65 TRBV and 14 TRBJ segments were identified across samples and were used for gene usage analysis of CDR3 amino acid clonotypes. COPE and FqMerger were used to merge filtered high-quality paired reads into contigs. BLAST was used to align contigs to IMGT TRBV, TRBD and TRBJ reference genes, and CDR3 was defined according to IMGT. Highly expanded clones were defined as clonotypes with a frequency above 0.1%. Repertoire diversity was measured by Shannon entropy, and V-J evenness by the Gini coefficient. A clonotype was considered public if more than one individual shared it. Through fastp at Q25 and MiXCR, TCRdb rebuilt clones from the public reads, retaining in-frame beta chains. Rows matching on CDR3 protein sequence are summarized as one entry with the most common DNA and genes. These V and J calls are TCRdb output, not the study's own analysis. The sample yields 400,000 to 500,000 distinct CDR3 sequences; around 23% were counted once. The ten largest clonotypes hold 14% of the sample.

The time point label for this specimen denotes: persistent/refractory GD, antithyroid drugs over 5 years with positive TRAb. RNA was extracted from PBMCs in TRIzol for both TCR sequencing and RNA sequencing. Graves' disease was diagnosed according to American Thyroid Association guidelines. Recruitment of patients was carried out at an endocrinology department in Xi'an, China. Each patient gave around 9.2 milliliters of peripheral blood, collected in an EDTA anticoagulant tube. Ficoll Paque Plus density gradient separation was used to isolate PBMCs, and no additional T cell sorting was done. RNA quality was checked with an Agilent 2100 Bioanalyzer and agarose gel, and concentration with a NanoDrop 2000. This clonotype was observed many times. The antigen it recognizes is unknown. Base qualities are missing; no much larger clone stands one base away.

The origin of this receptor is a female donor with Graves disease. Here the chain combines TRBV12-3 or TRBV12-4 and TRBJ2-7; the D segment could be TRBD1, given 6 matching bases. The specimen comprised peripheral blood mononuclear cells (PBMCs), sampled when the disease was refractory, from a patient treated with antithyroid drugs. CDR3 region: CASSFTDSSMDYEQYF. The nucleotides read TGTGCCAGCAGTTTTACGGACAGTTCAATGGACTACGAGCAGTACTTC.